The following is a T cell receptor (beta chain) sequence with its context. No antigen is known for it. This sample was taken from a study of T cell responses to AZD1222 COVID-19 vaccine. Study summary: Pooled in the analysis were second doses at about 4 or about 12 weeks. Overall study findings and caveats: Spike-specific TCR breadth and depth rose after two AZD1222 doses. Reports indicate that nearly half of spike-specific TCRs are directed at unmutated variant regions.

This table comes from immunoSEQ multiplex PCR, and its TCRdb copy is limited to in-frame clones, with some not included. The data contain 150,000 to 180,000 clones, about 92% of them singletons. The sequence was collected from an adult in good health. The material was peripheral blood, obtained on day 0 of AZD1222 vaccination.

CDR3 nucleotide sequence: TGTGCCAGCAGTTACCGAGACAGGGAGGGTGGCTACACCTTC. It codes for CASSYRDREGGYTF. The chain carries TRBV6-5 and TRBJ1-2; 7 bases are shared with TRBD1. The CDR3 has 14 amino acids. With 2 bases clipped from V and 7 bases from J, the junction kept 7 bases outside the gene matches. The V gene's germline CDR1 is MNHEY and CDR2 SVGAGI.